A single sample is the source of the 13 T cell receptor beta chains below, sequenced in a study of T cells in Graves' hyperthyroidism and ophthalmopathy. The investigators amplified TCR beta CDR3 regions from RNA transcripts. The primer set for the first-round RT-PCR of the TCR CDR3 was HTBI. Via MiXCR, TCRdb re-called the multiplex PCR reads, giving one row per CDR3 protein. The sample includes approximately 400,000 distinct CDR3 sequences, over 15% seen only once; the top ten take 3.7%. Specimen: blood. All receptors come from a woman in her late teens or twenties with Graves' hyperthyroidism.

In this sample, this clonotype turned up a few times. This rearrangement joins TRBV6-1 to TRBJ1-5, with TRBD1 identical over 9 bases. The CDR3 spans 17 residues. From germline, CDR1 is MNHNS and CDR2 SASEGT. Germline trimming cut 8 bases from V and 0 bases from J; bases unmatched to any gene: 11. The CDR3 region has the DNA TGTGCCAGCGCTGCGGGGACAGGGCCCTATAGCAATCAGCCCCAGCATTTT. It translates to CASAAGTGPYSNQPQHF.

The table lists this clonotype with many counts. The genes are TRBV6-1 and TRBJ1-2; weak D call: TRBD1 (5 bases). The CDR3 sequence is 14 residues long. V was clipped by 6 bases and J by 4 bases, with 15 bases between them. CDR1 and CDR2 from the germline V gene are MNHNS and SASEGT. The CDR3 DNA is TGTGCCAGCAGACTGACCGGGACCTTCTATGGCTACACCTTC. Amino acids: CASRLTGTFYGYTF.

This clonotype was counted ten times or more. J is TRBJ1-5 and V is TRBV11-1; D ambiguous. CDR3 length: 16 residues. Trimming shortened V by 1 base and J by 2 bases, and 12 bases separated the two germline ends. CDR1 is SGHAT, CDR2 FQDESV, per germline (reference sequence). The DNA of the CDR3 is TGTGCCAGCAGCTTAGGCGGTAAGATGGGCAATCAGCCCCAGCATTTT. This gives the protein CASSLGGKMGNQPQHF.

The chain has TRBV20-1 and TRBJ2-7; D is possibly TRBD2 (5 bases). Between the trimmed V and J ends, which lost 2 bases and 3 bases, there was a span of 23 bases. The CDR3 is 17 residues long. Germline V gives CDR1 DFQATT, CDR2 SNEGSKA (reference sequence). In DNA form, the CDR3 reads TGCAGTGCTAGACACCTTAACTCCGGGATCAATATCTACGAGCAGTACTTC. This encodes CSARHLNSGINIYEQYF.

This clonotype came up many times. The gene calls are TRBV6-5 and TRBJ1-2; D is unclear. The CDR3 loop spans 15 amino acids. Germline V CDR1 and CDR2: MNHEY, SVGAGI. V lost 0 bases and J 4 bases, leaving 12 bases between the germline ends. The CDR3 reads CASSYSLAATYGYTF. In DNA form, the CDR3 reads TGTGCCAGCAGTTACTCTCTGGCAGCCACCTATGGCTACACCTTC.

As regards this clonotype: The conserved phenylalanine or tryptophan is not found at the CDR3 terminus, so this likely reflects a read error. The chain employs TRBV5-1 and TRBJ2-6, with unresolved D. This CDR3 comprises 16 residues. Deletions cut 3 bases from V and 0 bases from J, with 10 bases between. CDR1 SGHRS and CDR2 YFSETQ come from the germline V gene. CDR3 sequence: CASSSTAFSGANVLTL. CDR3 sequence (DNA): TGCGCCAGCAGCTCTACAGCTTTCTCTGGGGCCAACGTCCTGACTTTG.

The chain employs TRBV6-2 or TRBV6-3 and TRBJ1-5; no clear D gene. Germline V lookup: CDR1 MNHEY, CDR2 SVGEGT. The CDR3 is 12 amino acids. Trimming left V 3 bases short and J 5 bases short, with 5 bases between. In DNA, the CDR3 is TGTGCCAGCAGTTATGGAGATCAGCCCCAGCATTTT. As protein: CASSYGDQPQHF.

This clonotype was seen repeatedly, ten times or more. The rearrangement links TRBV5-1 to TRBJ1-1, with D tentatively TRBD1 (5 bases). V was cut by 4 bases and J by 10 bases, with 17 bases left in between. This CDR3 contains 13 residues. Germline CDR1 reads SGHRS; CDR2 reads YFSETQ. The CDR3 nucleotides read TGCGCCAGCAGCCCGGGACCGAAACGACGAGCTTTCTTT. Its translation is CASSPGPKRRAFF.

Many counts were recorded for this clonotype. The CDR3 protein is CASSRTQNHEQYF. In nucleotides, the CDR3 is TGTGCCAGCAGCCGGACCCAGAACCACGAGCAGTACTTC. V usage is TRBV7-8 and J usage is TRBJ2-7; D remains ambiguous. Deletions cut 5 bases from V and 5 bases from J, with 13 bases between. The CDR3 consists of 13 residues. The germline V gene has CDR1 SGHVS and CDR2 FQNEAQ.

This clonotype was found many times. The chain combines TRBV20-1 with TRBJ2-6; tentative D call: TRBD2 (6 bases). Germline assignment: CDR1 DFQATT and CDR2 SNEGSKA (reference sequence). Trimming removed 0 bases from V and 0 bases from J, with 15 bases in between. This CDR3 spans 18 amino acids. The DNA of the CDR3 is TGCAGTGCTAGAGATTTTCAGGGACTTAACTCTGGGGCCAACGTCCTGACTTTC. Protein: CSARDFQGLNSGANVLTF.

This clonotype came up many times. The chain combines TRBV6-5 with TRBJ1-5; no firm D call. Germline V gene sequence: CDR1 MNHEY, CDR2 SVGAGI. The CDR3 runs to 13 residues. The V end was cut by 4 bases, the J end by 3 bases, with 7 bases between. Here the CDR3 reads CASSSAPNQPQHF. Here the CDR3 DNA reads TGTGCCAGCAGTTCCGCGCCCAATCAGCCCCAGCATTTT.

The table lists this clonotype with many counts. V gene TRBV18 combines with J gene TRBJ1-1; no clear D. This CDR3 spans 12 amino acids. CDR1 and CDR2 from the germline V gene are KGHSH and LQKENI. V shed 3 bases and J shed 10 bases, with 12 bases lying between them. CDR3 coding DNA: TGTGCCAGCTCACCTCAAGCGTCGTCAGCTTTCTTT. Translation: CASSPQASSAFF.

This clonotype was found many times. CDR3 sequence (DNA): TGTGCCAGCAGATTACAGGGGGCTACTGAAGCTTTCTTT. Translation: CASRLQGATEAFF. The J gene is TRBJ1-1, the V gene TRBV7-2, with 9 positions matching TRBD1. Trimming at V came to 6 bases and at J to 5 bases, leaving 4 bases not matched to a gene. CDR1 and CDR2 (germline): SGHTA, FQGNSA. The CDR3 is made up of 13 amino acids.